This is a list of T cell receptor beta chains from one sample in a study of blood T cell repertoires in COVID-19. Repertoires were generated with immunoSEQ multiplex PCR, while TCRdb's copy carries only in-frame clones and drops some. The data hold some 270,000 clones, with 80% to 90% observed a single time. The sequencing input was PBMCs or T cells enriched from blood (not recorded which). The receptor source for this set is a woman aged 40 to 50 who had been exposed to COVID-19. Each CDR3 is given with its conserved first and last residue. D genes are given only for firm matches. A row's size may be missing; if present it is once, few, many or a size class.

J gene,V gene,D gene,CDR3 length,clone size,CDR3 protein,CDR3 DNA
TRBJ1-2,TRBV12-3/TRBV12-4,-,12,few,CASSLVGVGYTF,TGTGCCAGCAGCCTCGTTGGAGTCGGCTACACCTTC
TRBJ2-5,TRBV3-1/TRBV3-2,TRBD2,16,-,CASRQTSGRERETQYF,TGTGCCAGCAGACAGACTAGCGGGAGGGAGCGAGAGACCCAGTACTTC
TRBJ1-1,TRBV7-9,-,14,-,CASRTRVRDTEAFF,TGTGCCAGCAGGACGAGGGTTCGGGACACTGAAGCTTTCTTT
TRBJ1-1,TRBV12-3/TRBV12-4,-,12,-,CASSLVSSGAFF,TGTGCCAGCAGTTTAGTGTCCTCCGGAGCTTTCTTT
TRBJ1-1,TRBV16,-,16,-,CASSQSMEGRDTEAFF,TGTGCCAGCAGCCAATCGATGGAGGGAAGGGACACTGAAGCTTTCTTT
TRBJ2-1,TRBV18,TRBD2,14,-,CASSPQRGSNEQFF,TGTGCCAGCTCACCCCAGCGGGGAAGCAATGAGCAGTTCTTC
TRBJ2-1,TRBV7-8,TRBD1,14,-,CASSPRDRGHEQFF,TGTGCCAGCAGCCCCCGGGACAGGGGGCATGAGCAGTTCTTC
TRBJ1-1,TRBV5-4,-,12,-,CASSPTGMVAFF,TGTGCCAGCAGCCCGACAGGCATGGTGGCTTTCTTT
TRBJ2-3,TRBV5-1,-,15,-,CASSLGPGGADTQYF,TGCGCCAGCAGCTTGGGACCTGGAGGGGCAGATACGCAGTATTTT
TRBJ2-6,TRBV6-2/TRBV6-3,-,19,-,CASSPDRRFSNSGANVLTF,TGTGCCAGCAGCCCGGACAGAAGATTCTCTAACTCTGGGGCCAACGTCCTGACTTTC
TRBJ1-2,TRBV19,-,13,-,CASSPGQYHGYTF,TGTGCCAGTAGTCCCGGACAGTACCATGGCTACACCTTC
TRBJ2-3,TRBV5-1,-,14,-,CASSLQGNTDTQYF,TGCGCCAGCAGCTTACAGGGCAACACAGATACGCAGTATTTT
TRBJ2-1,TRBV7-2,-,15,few,CASSLAGGPYNEQFF,TGTGCCAGCAGCTTAGCGGGTGGGCCTTACAATGAGCAGTTCTTC
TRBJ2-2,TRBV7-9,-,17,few,CASSSTSFGGAVGELFF,TGTGCCAGCAGCTCCACTTCGTTTGGGGGCGCGGTCGGGGAGCTGTTTTTT
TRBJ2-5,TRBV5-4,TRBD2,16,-,CASSLVATSGIVTQYF,TGTGCCAGCAGCTTGGTAGCGACTAGCGGAATAGTTACCCAGTACTTC
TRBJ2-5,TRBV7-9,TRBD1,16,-,CASSPRDRGPTETQYF,TGTGCCAGCAGCCCCAGGGACAGGGGGCCAACGGAGACCCAGTACTTC
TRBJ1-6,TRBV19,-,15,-,CASSLQWSVNSPLHF,TGTGCCAGTAGCTTACAGTGGTCCGTAAATTCACCCCTCCACTTT
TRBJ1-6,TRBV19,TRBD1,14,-,CASSATGANSPLHF,TGTGCCAGTAGTGCGACAGGGGCTAATTCACCCCTCCACTTT